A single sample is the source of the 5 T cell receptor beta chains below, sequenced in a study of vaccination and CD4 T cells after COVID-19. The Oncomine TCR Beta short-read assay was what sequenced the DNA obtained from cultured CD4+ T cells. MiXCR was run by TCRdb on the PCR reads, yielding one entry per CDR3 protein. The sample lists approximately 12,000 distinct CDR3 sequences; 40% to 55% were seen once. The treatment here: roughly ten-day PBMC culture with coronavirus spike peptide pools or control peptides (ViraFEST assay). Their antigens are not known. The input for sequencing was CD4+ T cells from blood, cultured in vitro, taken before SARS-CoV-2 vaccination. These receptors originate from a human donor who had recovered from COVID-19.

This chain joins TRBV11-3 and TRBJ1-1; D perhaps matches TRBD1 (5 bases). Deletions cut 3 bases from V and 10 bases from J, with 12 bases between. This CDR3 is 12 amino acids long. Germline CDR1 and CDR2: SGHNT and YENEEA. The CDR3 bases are TGTGCCAGCAGCTTGGGAGGGGTCCGAGCTTTCTTT. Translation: CASSLGGVRAFF.

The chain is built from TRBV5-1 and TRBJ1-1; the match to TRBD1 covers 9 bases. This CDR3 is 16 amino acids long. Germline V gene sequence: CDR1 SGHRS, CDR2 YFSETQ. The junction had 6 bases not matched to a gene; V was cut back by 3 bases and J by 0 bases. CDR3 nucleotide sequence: TGCGCCAGCAGCTCGGGGACAGGGCAAATGAACACTGAAGCTTTCTTT. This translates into CASSSGTGQMNTEAFF.

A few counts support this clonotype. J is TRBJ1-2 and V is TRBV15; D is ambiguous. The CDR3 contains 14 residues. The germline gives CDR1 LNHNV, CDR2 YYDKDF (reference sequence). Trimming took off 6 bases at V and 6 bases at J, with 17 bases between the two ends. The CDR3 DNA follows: TGTGCCACCAGGGAAGCATTTCCCCCCCATGGCTACACCTTC. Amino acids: CATREAFPPHGYTF.

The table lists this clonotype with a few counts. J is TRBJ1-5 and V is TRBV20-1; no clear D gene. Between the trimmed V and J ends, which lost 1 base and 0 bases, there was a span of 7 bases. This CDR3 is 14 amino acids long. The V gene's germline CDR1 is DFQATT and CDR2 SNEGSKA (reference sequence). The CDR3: CSARVGNSNQPQHF. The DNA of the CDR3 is TGCAGTGCTAGAGTCGGCAATAGCAATCAGCCCCAGCATTTT.

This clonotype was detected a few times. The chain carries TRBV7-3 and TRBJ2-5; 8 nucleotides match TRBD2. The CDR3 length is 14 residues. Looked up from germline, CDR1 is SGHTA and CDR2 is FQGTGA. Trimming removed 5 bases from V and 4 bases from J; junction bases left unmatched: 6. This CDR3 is CASSNAGGGETQYF. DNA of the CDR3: TGTGCCAGCAGCAACGCGGGAGGCGGAGAGACCCAGTACTTC.